These T cell receptor beta chains were read from a single sample in a study of blood T cells in healthy people across ages. TCRdb recomputed calls from the 5' RACE reads with MiXCR, one row per CDR3 protein. Of fewer than 800,000 distinct CDR3 sequences detected, roughly 25% appear once; the ten largest clones hold more than 8%. This same sample was also part of a study on T cells of mothers and their children.

Sequencing was carried out using blood. The receptor set was obtained from a boy younger than 18 in good health. Both conserved end residues are part of each CDR3. D genes are given only for firm matches. Clone sizes are given selectively: once, few, many, or a class where the clone is expanded.

j_call: TRBJ2-5
cdr3_length: 15
clone_size: .
v_call: TRBV5-1
d_call: .
cdr3_nt: TGCGCCAGCAGCTTGAAAGGGCACGGTGGCGAGACCCAGTACTTC
cdr3_aa: CASSLKGHGGETQYF

j_call: TRBJ2-1
cdr3_length: 14
clone_size: .
v_call: TRBV7-2
d_call: .
cdr3_nt: TGTGCCAGCAGCTTACAAGGGGGGTTCTATGAGCAGTTCTTC
cdr3_aa: CASSLQGGFYEQFF

j_call: TRBJ2-1
cdr3_length: 14
clone_size: once
v_call: TRBV11-2
d_call: .
cdr3_nt: TGTGCCAGCAGCTTACCCTCAACGCAGAATGAGCAGTTCTTC
cdr3_aa: CASSLPSTQNEQFF

j_call: TRBJ2-6
cdr3_length: 13
clone_size: many
v_call: TRBV28
d_call: .
cdr3_nt: TGTGCCAGCAGAAGGGCCGGGGCCAACGTCCTGACTTTC
cdr3_aa: CASRRAGANVLTF

j_call: TRBJ1-2
cdr3_length: 14
clone_size: .
v_call: TRBV6-2/TRBV6-3
d_call: TRBD1
cdr3_nt: TGTGCCAGCAGTGCAGGGGGCCCGGGTTCAGGCTACACCTTC
cdr3_aa: CASSAGGPGSGYTF

j_call: TRBJ2-6
cdr3_length: 18
clone_size: .
v_call: TRBV7-2
d_call: TRBD1
cdr3_nt: TGTGCCAGCAGCTGGCCCCGGGACAGCCTCTCTGGGGCCAACGTCCTGACTTTC
cdr3_aa: CASSWPRDSLSGANVLTF

j_call: TRBJ2-3
cdr3_length: 15
clone_size: .
v_call: TRBV7-9
d_call: .
cdr3_nt: TGTGCCAGCAGCCAGGCCACGTTGGGCACAGATACGCAGTATTTT
cdr3_aa: CASSQATLGTDTQYF

j_call: TRBJ2-3
cdr3_length: 16
clone_size: .
v_call: TRBV20-1
d_call: TRBD2
cdr3_nt: TGCAGTGCTAGAGATAAGGCGGGGGGCCTCACAGATACGCAGTATTTT
cdr3_aa: CSARDKAGGLTDTQYF

j_call: TRBJ2-3
cdr3_length: 13
clone_size: few
v_call: TRBV11-2
d_call: TRBD2
cdr3_nt: TGTGCCAGCACCTCGGGGGGATCGGATACGCAGTATTTT
cdr3_aa: CASTSGGSDTQYF

j_call: TRBJ2-7
cdr3_length: 12
clone_size: few
v_call: TRBV9
d_call: .
cdr3_nt: TGTGCCAGCAGCGGGCCGTCCGACGAGCAGTACTTC
cdr3_aa: CASSGPSDEQYF

j_call: TRBJ1-2
cdr3_length: 16
clone_size: .
v_call: TRBV9
d_call: .
cdr3_nt: TGTGCCAGCAGCGTAGTAAGCGAGGGCTTCCAGGATGGCTACACCTTC
cdr3_aa: CASSVVSEGFQDGYTF

j_call: TRBJ2-1
cdr3_length: 16
clone_size: .
v_call: TRBV6-6
d_call: TRBD1
cdr3_nt: TGTGCCATACTCGGGGACCGGGACAGGGGAAATGATGAGCAGTTCTTC
cdr3_aa: CAILGDRDRGNDEQFF

j_call: TRBJ2-3
cdr3_length: 11
clone_size: .
v_call: TRBV29-1
d_call: .
cdr3_nt: TGCAGCGTTGAAGGCTCAGATACGCAGTATTTT
cdr3_aa: CSVEGSDTQYF

j_call: TRBJ2-2
cdr3_length: 15
clone_size: .
v_call: TRBV3-1
d_call: .
cdr3_nt: TGTGCCAGCAGCCAAGTAGGGGAAGGGACCGGGGAGCTGTTTTTT
cdr3_aa: CASSQVGEGTGELFF

j_call: TRBJ2-5
cdr3_length: 12
clone_size: few
v_call: TRBV6-2/TRBV6-3
d_call: .
cdr3_nt: TGTGCCAGCAGTTCGACTAGAGAGACCCAGTACTTC
cdr3_aa: CASSSTRETQYF

j_call: TRBJ2-5
cdr3_length: 16
clone_size: .
v_call: TRBV10-3
d_call: TRBD2
cdr3_nt: TGTGCCATCAGTGACTTGACTAGCGGGAGTGAAAAGACCCAGTACTTC
cdr3_aa: CAISDLTSGSEKTQYF

j_call: TRBJ1-2
cdr3_length: 13
clone_size: few
v_call: TRBV12-5
d_call: TRBD1
cdr3_nt: TGTGCTAGTGCTCAACAGGGGACGGGGGGCTACACCTTC
cdr3_aa: CASAQQGTGGYTF

j_call: TRBJ2-5
cdr3_length: 13
clone_size: .
v_call: TRBV28
d_call: .
cdr3_nt: TGTGCCAGCAGTCGAGGGGTGGGTGAGGCCCAGTACTTC
cdr3_aa: CASSRGVGEAQYF

j_call: TRBJ2-7
cdr3_length: 14
clone_size: few
v_call: TRBV7-3
d_call: TRBD2
cdr3_nt: TGTGCCAGCAGCTTATTAGCGGGAGGGCCCGAGCAGTACTTC
cdr3_aa: CASSLLAGGPEQYF

j_call: TRBJ2-4
cdr3_length: 14
clone_size: few
v_call: TRBV6-6
d_call: .
cdr3_nt: TGTGCCAGCAGCCCCCCACAGGGATTGAACATTCAGTACTTC
cdr3_aa: CASSPPQGLNIQYF

j_call: TRBJ2-1
cdr3_length: 11
clone_size: .
v_call: TRBV7-3
d_call: .
cdr3_nt: TGTGCCAGCAGCTCTCAGGGCCGTCTGTTCTTC
cdr3_aa: CASSSQGRLFF

j_call: TRBJ2-7
cdr3_length: 16
clone_size: .
v_call: TRBV29-1
d_call: TRBD2
cdr3_nt: TGCAGCGTTCCCAAACTTAGCGGGAGTAGCCCCTACGAGCAGTACTTC
cdr3_aa: CSVPKLSGSSPYEQYF

j_call: TRBJ2-5
cdr3_length: 18
clone_size: .
v_call: TRBV20-1
d_call: TRBD2
cdr3_nt: TGCAGTGCTAGAGATGGAGACGGGACTAGCGGGAGACGGGAGACCCAGTACTTC
cdr3_aa: CSARDGDGTSGRRETQYF

j_call: TRBJ1-6
cdr3_length: 15
clone_size: few
v_call: TRBV10-1
d_call: TRBD1
cdr3_nt: TGCGCCAGCAGTGAAGGACAGGGGTATAATTCACCCCTCCACTTT
cdr3_aa: CASSEGQGYNSPLHF

j_call: TRBJ2-7
cdr3_length: 17
clone_size: .
v_call: TRBV27
d_call: .
cdr3_nt: TGTGCCAGCGCTCCCTCCTCTAGCATACTGAGGATTTACGAGCAGTACTTC
cdr3_aa: CASAPSSSILRIYEQYF

j_call: TRBJ2-5
cdr3_length: 14
clone_size: .
v_call: TRBV3-1
d_call: TRBD2
cdr3_nt: TGTGCCAGCAGCCAAGCGGGGGGGCCAGAGACCCAGTACTTC
cdr3_aa: CASSQAGGPETQYF

j_call: TRBJ2-3
cdr3_length: 15
clone_size: few
v_call: TRBV2
d_call: .
cdr3_nt: TGTGCCAGCAGTGAATTTTCGGATAGCACAGATACGCAGTATTTT
cdr3_aa: CASSEFSDSTDTQYF

j_call: TRBJ2-7
cdr3_length: 19
clone_size: few
v_call: TRBV11-2
d_call: .
cdr3_nt: TGTGCCAGCAGCCCCCGGGACCCAGGGAGTTTAGGTAGCTCCTACGAGCAGTACTTC
cdr3_aa: CASSPRDPGSLGSSYEQYF

j_call: TRBJ2-7
cdr3_length: 13
clone_size: few
v_call: TRBV6-2/TRBV6-3
d_call: .
cdr3_nt: TGTGCCAGCAGTTATGGGAGTACCTACGAGCAGTACTTC
cdr3_aa: CASSYGSTYEQYF

j_call: TRBJ2-7
cdr3_length: 14
clone_size: .
v_call: TRBV7-8
d_call: TRBD1
cdr3_nt: TGTGCCAGCAGCCGAACGGACAGGTCCCACGAGCAGTACTTC
cdr3_aa: CASSRTDRSHEQYF

j_call: TRBJ2-5
cdr3_length: 12
clone_size: .
v_call: TRBV7-2
d_call: .
cdr3_nt: TGTGCCAGCAGCTTAGGGTTCGAGACCCAGTACTTC
cdr3_aa: CASSLGFETQYF

j_call: TRBJ2-3
cdr3_length: 18
clone_size: few
v_call: TRBV7-9
d_call: TRBD2
cdr3_nt: TGTGCCAGCAGCTTATTGGGACTAGCGGGGGATTCCACAGATACGCAGTATTTT
cdr3_aa: CASSLLGLAGDSTDTQYF

j_call: TRBJ1-2
cdr3_length: 14
clone_size: .
v_call: TRBV4-1
d_call: .
cdr3_nt: TGCGCCAGCAGCCACTCAACCGGGACCTATGGCTACACCTTC
cdr3_aa: CASSHSTGTYGYTF

j_call: TRBJ1-4
cdr3_length: 12
clone_size: .
v_call: TRBV18
d_call: .
cdr3_nt: TGTGCCAGCAGCTCACAAGCGGAAAAACTGTTTTTT
cdr3_aa: CASSSQAEKLFF

j_call: TRBJ1-4
cdr3_length: 14
clone_size: few
v_call: TRBV4-3
d_call: .
cdr3_nt: TGCGCCAGCAGCCCGGGGGTAGTCGGTGAAAAACTGTTTTTT
cdr3_aa: CASSPGVVGEKLFF

j_call: TRBJ2-2
cdr3_length: 14
clone_size: few
v_call: TRBV6-6
d_call: TRBD1
cdr3_nt: TGTGCCACTCAAGGGACAGCGAACACCGGGGAGCTGTTTTTT
cdr3_aa: CATQGTANTGELFF

j_call: TRBJ2-2
cdr3_length: 18
clone_size: few
v_call: TRBV3-1
d_call: TRBD2
cdr3_nt: TGTGCCAGCAGCCAAGATCTTTCCCCTAGCGGCCACACCGGGGAGCTGTTTTTT
cdr3_aa: CASSQDLSPSGHTGELFF

j_call: TRBJ2-1
cdr3_length: 15
clone_size: .
v_call: TRBV4-2
d_call: TRBD2
cdr3_nt: TGTGCCAGCAGCCAAGATACGGGGGGGCATGGTGAGCAGTTCTTC
cdr3_aa: CASSQDTGGHGEQFF

j_call: TRBJ1-1
cdr3_length: 14
clone_size: few
v_call: TRBV4-2
d_call: TRBD1
cdr3_nt: TGTGCCAGCAGCCAAGTGGACAGGAGGGCTGAAGCTTTCTTT
cdr3_aa: CASSQVDRRAEAFF

j_call: TRBJ2-5
cdr3_length: 15
clone_size: few
v_call: TRBV2
d_call: TRBD1
cdr3_nt: TGTGCCAGCAGGTGGGACAGGGGAAACCAAGAGACCCAGTACTTC
cdr3_aa: CASRWDRGNQETQYF

j_call: TRBJ2-2
cdr3_length: 16
clone_size: few
v_call: TRBV2
d_call: TRBD2
cdr3_nt: TGTGCCAGCAGTGACTCTAGCGGGAGATACACCGGGGAGCTGTTTTTT
cdr3_aa: CASSDSSGRYTGELFF

j_call: TRBJ1-2
cdr3_length: 13
clone_size: few
v_call: TRBV28
d_call: .
cdr3_nt: TGTGCCAGCAGTCCCCAAACAGGGATCGGCTACACCTTC
cdr3_aa: CASSPQTGIGYTF

j_call: TRBJ1-2
cdr3_length: 16
clone_size: .
v_call: TRBV28
d_call: .
cdr3_nt: TGTGCCAGCTCAGTGGGGGGGGGCGTACTTCTAGGAGGCTACACCTTC
cdr3_aa: CASSVGGGVLLGGYTF

j_call: TRBJ1-4
cdr3_length: 18
clone_size: few
v_call: TRBV4-1
d_call: TRBD1
cdr3_nt: TGCGCCAGCAGCCAAGATGAGGGACAGGCTGCAACTAATGAAAAACTGTTTTTT
cdr3_aa: CASSQDEGQAATNEKLFF

j_call: TRBJ2-7
cdr3_length: 12
clone_size: .
v_call: TRBV29-1
d_call: .
cdr3_nt: TGCAGCGTCGCACTCGGGATCTACGAGCAGTACTTC
cdr3_aa: CSVALGIYEQYF

j_call: TRBJ2-1
cdr3_length: 16
clone_size: .
v_call: TRBV12-5
d_call: .
cdr3_nt: TGTGCTAGTGGTTCCGGAGCCTCTTCCGCATACAATGAGCAGTTCTTC
cdr3_aa: CASGSGASSAYNEQFF

j_call: TRBJ2-7
cdr3_length: 11
clone_size: few
v_call: TRBV10-3
d_call: .
cdr3_nt: TGTGCCATCAGTGCAGCGGGCGAGCAGTACTTC
cdr3_aa: CAISAAGEQYF

j_call: TRBJ2-7
cdr3_length: 15
clone_size: .
v_call: TRBV11-1
d_call: TRBD2
cdr3_nt: TGTGCCAGCAGCTTCGGGACTATCGCATCCTACGAGCAGTACTTC
cdr3_aa: CASSFGTIASYEQYF

j_call: TRBJ1-5
cdr3_length: 15
clone_size: few
v_call: TRBV15
d_call: .
cdr3_nt: TGTGCCACCCAGGCCAGCTCTTATAGCAATCAACCCCAGCATTTT
cdr3_aa: CATQASSYSNQPQHF